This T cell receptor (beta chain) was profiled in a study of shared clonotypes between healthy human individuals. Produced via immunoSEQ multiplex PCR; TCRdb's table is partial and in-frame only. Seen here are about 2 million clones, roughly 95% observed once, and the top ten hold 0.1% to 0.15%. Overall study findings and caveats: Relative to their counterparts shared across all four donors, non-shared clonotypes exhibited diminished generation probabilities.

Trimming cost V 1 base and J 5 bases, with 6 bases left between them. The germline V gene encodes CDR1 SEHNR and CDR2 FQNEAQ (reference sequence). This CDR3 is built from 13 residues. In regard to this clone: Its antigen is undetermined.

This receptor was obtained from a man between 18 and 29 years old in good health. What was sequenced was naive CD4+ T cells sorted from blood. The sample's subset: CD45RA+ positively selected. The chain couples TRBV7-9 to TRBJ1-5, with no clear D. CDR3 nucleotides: TGTGCCAGCAGCTTAGTTAACGATCAGCCCCAGCATTTT. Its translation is CASSLVNDQPQHF.